This TCR beta chain was identified in a study of cytomegalovirus exposure and HLA in healthy donors. Study-level information: The Caucasian-associated ancestry cluster held 80% to 90% of approximately 400 genotyped donors.

Trimming removed 6 bases from V and 7 bases from J; junction bases left unmatched: 5. This CDR3 is 13 amino acids long. Germline-derived CDR1 and CDR2 are MDHEN and SYDVKM. The PCR made use of 60 Vbeta and 13 Jbeta primers. Using immunoSEQ multiplex PCR, the repertoire was profiled, and TCRdb retains in-frame clones only, with some absent. The sample lists 130,000 or so clones; over 65% were seen once. Points on this clone: Its cognate antigen is unknown.

General study results and limits: More clonal expansion characterized HLA-associated TCR beta chains than equally common others in a later analysis.

This receptor was obtained from a female donor in good health and CMV-seropositive. The specimen sequenced was PBMCs. The chain combines TRBV28 with TRBJ1-2; 10 bases are shared with TRBD1. DNA of the CDR3: TGTGCCAGCAGCACGACAGGGGGCGGTGGCTACACCTTC. Translating it yields CASSTTGGGGYTF.